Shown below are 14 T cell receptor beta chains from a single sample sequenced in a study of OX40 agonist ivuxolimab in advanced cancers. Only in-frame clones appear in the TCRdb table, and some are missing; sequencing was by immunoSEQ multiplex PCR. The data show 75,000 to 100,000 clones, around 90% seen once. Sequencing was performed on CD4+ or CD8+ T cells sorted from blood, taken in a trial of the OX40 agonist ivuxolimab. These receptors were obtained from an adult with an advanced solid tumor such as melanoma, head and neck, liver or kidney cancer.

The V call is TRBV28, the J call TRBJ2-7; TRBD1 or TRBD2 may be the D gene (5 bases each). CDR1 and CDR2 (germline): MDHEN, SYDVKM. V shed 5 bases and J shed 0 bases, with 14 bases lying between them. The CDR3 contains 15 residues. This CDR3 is CASSPPGLSSYEQYF. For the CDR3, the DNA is TGTGCCAGCAGTCCCCCGGGGCTGAGCTCCTACGAGCAGTACTTC.

The CDR3 DNA follows: TGCGCCAGCAGCTTGGTACCCCAGGGCGGTTCCTACGAGCAGTACTTC. Its translation: CASSLVPQGGSYEQYF. V and J are TRBV5-1 and TRBJ2-7; tentative D call: TRBD1 (5 bases). V was pared by 0 bases and J by 1 base, with 14 bases between. The germline CDR1 and CDR2 sequences are SGHRS and YFSETQ. The length of the CDR3 is 16 residues.

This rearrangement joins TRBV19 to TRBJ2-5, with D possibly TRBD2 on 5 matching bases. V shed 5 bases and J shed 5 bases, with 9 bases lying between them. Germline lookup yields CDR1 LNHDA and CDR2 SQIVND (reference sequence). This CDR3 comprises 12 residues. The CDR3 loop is CASSLSGETQYF. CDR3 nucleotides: TGTGCCAGTAGTTTATCGGGGGAGACCCAGTACTTC.

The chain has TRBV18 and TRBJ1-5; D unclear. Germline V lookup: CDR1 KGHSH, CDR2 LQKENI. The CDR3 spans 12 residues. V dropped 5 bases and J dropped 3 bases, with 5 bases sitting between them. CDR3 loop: CASSGDNQPQHF. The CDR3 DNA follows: TGTGCCAGCTCAGGGGACAATCAGCCCCAGCATTTT.

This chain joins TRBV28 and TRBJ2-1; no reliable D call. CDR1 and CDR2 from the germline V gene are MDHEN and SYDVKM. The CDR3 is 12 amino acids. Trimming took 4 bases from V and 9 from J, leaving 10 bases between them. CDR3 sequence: CASSSSAREQFF. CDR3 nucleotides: TGTGCCAGCAGTTCCTCGGCCCGTGAGCAGTTCTTC. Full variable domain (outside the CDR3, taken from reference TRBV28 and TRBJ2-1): DVKVTQSSRYLVKRTGEKVFLECVQDMDHENMFWYRQDPGLGLRLIYFSYDVKMKEKGDIPEGYSVSREKKERFSLILESASTNQTSMYLCASSSSAREQFFGPGTRLTVL.

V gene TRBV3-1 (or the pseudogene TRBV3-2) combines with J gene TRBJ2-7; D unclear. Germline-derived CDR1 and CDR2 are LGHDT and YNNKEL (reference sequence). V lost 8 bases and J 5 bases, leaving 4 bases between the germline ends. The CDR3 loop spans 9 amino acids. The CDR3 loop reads CASVHEQYF. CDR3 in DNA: TGTGCCAGCGTTCACGAGCAGTACTTC.

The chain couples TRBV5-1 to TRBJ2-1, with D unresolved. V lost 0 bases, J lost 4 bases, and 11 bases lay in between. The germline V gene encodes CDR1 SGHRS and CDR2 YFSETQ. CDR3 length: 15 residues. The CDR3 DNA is TGCGCCAGCAGCTTGGTGGTAGCTATTTACAATGAGCAGTTCTTC. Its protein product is CASSLVVAIYNEQFF.

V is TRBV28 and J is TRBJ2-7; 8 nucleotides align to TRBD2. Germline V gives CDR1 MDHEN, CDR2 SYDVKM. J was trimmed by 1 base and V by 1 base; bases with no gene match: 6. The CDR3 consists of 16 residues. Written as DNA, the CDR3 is TGTGCCAGCAGTTTATCGGCGGGGGGTAGGTCCTACGAGCAGTACTTC. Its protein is CASSLSAGGRSYEQYF.

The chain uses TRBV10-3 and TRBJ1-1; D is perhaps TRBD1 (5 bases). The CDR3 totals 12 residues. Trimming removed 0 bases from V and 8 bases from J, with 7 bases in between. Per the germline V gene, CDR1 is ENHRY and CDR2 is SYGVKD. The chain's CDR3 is CAISESTGEAFF. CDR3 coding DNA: TGTGCCATCAGTGAGTCTACAGGCGAAGCTTTCTTT.

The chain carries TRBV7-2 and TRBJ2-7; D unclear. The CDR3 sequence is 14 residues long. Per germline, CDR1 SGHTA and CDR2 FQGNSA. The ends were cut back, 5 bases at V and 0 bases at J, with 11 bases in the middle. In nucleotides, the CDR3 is TGTGCCAGCAGCGAAATTTCGAGCTCCTACGAGCAGTACTTC. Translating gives CASSEISSSYEQYF.

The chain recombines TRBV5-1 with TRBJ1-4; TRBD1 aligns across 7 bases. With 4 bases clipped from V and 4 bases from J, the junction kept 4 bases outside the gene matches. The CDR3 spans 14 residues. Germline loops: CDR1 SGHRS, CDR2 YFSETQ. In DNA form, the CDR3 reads TGCGCCAGCAGCCGGGACAGCCTTAATGAAAAACTGTTTTTT. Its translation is CASSRDSLNEKLFF. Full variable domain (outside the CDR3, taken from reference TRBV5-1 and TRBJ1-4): KAGVTQTPRYLIKTRGQQVTLSCSPISGHRSVSWYQQTPGQGLQFLFEYFSETQRNKGNFPGRFSGRQFSNSRSEMNVSTLELGDSALYLCASSRDSLNEKLFFGSGTQLSVL.

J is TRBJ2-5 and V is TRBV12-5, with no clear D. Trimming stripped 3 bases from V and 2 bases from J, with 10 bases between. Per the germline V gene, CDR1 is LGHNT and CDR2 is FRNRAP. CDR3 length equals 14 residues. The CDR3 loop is CASGFGNSQETQYF. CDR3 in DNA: TGTGCTAGTGGTTTTGGGAACAGTCAAGAGACCCAGTACTTC. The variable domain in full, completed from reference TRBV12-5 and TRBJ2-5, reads DARVTQTPRHKVTEMGQEVTMRCQPILGHNTVFWYRQTMMQGLELLAYFRNRAPLDDSGMPKDRFSAEMPDATLATLKIQPSEPRDSAVYFCASGFGNSQETQYFGPGTRLLVL.

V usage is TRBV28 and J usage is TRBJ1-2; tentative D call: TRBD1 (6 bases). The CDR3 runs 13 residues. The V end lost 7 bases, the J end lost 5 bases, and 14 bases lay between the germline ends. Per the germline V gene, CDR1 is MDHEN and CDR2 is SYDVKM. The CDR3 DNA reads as TGTGCCAGCACTTTCCTACAGGGATATGGCTACACCTTC. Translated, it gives CASTFLQGYGYTF.

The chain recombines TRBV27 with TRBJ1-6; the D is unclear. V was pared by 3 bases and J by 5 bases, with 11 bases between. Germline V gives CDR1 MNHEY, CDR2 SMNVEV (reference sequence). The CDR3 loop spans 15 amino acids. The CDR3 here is CASSFEIMNNSPLHF. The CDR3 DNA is TGTGCCAGCAGTTTTGAGATAATGAATAATTCACCCCTCCACTTT.